Listed below are T cell receptor beta chains from one sample, sequenced in a study of a mutant IDH1 vaccine in newly diagnosed glioma. Some clones are missing from TCRdb's copy, which holds only in-frame ones; the method was immunoSEQ multiplex PCR. Of approximately 50,000 clones in the sample, around 80% are singletons; the top ten hold over 4.5%. Their recognized antigens are unknown. The sample in question was PBMCs, obtained from a glioma patient whose treatment included an IDH1 peptide vaccine. Receptors originate from a woman between 40 and 50 years old with glioma. Some clones in this sample may be carry-over from other donors' samples. CDR3s include the opening cysteine and the closing phenylalanine or tryptophan. The D gene is left open where the match is weak.

v_gene	d_gene	CDR3aa
TRBV7-6	TRBD1	CASSLNHRGTYNSPLHF
TRBV11-2	-	CASSLGTGYEQYF
TRBV6-1	TRBD2	CASNRAGGPYEQFF
TRBV27	-	CASSLIGGSSPEAFF
TRBV29-1	-	CSAGESSYNEQFF
TRBV6-1	-	CASSEDFRGASGYTF
TRBV2	TRBD1	CASCNQGATEAFF
TRBV6-5	-	CASSKGSEYEQYF
TRBV19	TRBD2	CASTRGGSTYEQYF
TRBV18	-	CASSPWKVGVTGELFF
TRBV20-1	-	CSARLPNEQFF
TRBV20-1	-	CSARENGRGLF
TRBV5-8	-	CASSLGQYSNQPQHF
TRBV19	-	CASSLTDFYGYTF
TRBV19	-	CASTLRGGDYGYTF
TRBV9	TRBD1	CASRGVRDSTNYGYTF
TRBV7-8	-	CASSLAGVWQSNQPQHF
TRBV5-1	-	CASSLAGGRDTQYF
TRBV13	-	CASSASGAETQYF
TRBV7-2	-	CASSGGLGGELFF
TRBV5-1	-	CASTLYTGTDTQYF
TRBV6-1	-	CASSVDGISGNTIYF
TRBV25-1	-	CASTGFNEKLFF
TRBV25-1	-	CASTSQGVDEDEQFF
TRBV25-1	-	CASTRKGEGVDVHF
TRBV5-4	TRBD1	CASSVDRVEQYF
TRBV5-5	-	CASRRQGNGMNTEAFF
TRBV19	-	CASRAREAGSQPQHF
TRBV7-8	TRBD2	CASSFASGGPGEQFF
TRBV6-1	-	CASSDGRYYGYTF
TRBV6-5	-	CASSLTRISYEQYF
TRBV5-8	-	CAAGLQDSNEQFF
TRBV5-1	-	CASSLWWQGSSGANVLTF
TRBV29-1	-	CSVEQRVRGEQYF
TRBV29-1	-	CSVEAGYEQYF
TRBV5-6	-	CASSLDEWDTQYF
TRBV30	TRBD1	CAWSVLRQGAGEQYF
TRBV11-1	-	CASSLNGASNSPLHF
TRBV7-9	-	CASSLQAGSTEAFF
TRBV9	-	CASSASPYNEKLFF
TRBV5-1	TRBD1	CASQPRGLGTDTQYF
TRBV30	-	CAWSEARGPGTEAFF
TRBV6-1	-	CASSSGVGNTEAFF
TRBV11-2	-	CASSPIGRTATYEQYF
TRBV7-9	TRBD1	CASRPRGGQDANTGELFF
TRBV2	TRBD1	CASRGQGGSYGYTF
TRBV7-2	-	CASSPFRGANTEAFF
TRBV30	-	CAWSVSRDRSYEQYF
TRBV11-3	-	CASSSHGGVESEAFF
TRBV6-5	-	CASSYWGGRGDYGYTF
TRBV10-2	TRBD2	CASAPSGGDSTDTQYF
TRBV27	-	CASSFLAVKNIQYF
TRBV7-2	-	CASSRDRQATNYGYTF
TRBV6-5	-	CASSYFGIGTDTQYF
TRBV10-3	-	CATSGVPVGGHEQYF
TRBV4-3	TRBD1	CASSQGQGNTEAFF
TRBV6-5	TRBD2	CASSSTSGGYNEQFF